The 27 T cell receptor beta chains below were found in one sample sequenced in a study of blood T cell repertoires in COVID-19. This table comes from immunoSEQ multiplex PCR, and its TCRdb copy is limited to in-frame clones, with some not included. The sample holds under 450,000 clones, about 89% seen once. Sample: peripheral blood. Every receptor here comes from a woman between 40 and 50 years old with COVID-19, enrolled during active disease.

V is TRBV27 and J is TRBJ1-1; maybe TRBD1 (5 bases). The CDR3 runs to 11 residues. Germline CDR1 is MNHEY and CDR2 is SMNVEV (reference sequence). Trimming stripped 6 bases from V and 6 bases from J, with 8 bases between. The CDR3 nucleotides are TGTGCCAGCAGGGGGCATCCTGAAGCTTTCTTT. Protein product: CASRGHPEAFF.

DNA of the CDR3: TGTGCCAGCAGCTTAAACAGAGCAAACTACGAGCAGTACTTC. This codes for CASSLNRANYEQYF. The J gene is TRBJ2-7, the V gene TRBV13; unclear D gene. V lost 2 bases and J 3 bases, leaving 11 bases between the germline ends. Germline V gene data show CDR1 as PRHDT and CDR2 as FYEKMQ (reference sequence). CDR3 size: 14 residues.

This sequence joins TRBV7-3 and TRBJ2-7; the match to TRBD2 covers 11 bases. This CDR3 contains 18 residues. CDR1 SGHTA and CDR2 FQGTGA come from the germline V gene. V dropped 5 bases and J dropped 6; count of bases not matched to a gene: 18. For the CDR3, the DNA is TGTGCCAGCAGCCCGATCACTTTACTAGCGGGAGTATTCTGCGAGCAGTACTTC. This codes for CASSPITLLAGVFCEQYF.

CDR3 in amino acids: CASSPRGPGRYGYTF. The DNA of the CDR3 is TGTGCCAGCAGCCCCAGGGGGCCGGGCCGTTATGGCTACACCTTC. This chain connects TRBV27 to TRBJ1-2, with 8 bases lining up with TRBD1. This CDR3 has 15 residues. The V segment lost 6 bases and the J segment 5 bases; nucleotides outside the gene matches: 11. Germline V gene data show CDR1 as MNHEY and CDR2 as SMNVEV (reference sequence).

The J gene is TRBJ1-1, the V gene TRBV2; D not resolved. There are 14 residues in the CDR3. Germline CDR1 SNHLY, CDR2 FYNNEI. Trimming took off 8 bases at V and 1 base at J, with 14 bases between the two ends. In DNA, the CDR3 is TGTGCCAGCGTTCTGGTGGGCAGGAACACTGAAGCTTTCTTT. It codes for CASVLVGRNTEAFF.

The chain employs TRBV5-6 and TRBJ2-7; unclear D gene. Germline lookup yields CDR1 SGHDT and CDR2 YYEEEE. CDR3 size: 13 residues. Trimming shortened V by 2 bases and J by 4 bases, and 10 bases separated the two germline ends. CDR3 nucleotides: TGTGCCAGCAGCTTTATCCCACAATACGAGCAGTACTTC. Translated, it gives CASSFIPQYEQYF.

The CDR3 reads CASSPGSSPRETQYF. The CDR3 DNA is TGTGCCAGCTCACCCGGGTCTTCCCCAAGGGAGACCCAGTACTTC. The V call is TRBV18, the J call TRBJ2-5, with D hard to call. Trimming left V 3 bases short and J 5 bases short, with 16 bases between. This CDR3 is built from 15 residues. CDR1 KGHSH and CDR2 LQKENI come from the germline V gene.

The chain combines TRBV28 with TRBJ1-2; possibly TRBD1 for D (5 bases). V was clipped by 5 bases and J by 4 bases, with 11 bases between them. CDR3 length: 13 amino acids. The germline gives CDR1 MDHEN, CDR2 SYDVKM. The CDR3 DNA reads TGTGCCAGCAGTCCGCGACAGAGCTATGGCTACACCTTC. Translated: CASSPRQSYGYTF.

The chain is built from TRBV15 and TRBJ2-3, with 8 bases fitting TRBD1. This CDR3 contains 15 residues. The germline V gene encodes CDR1 LNHNV and CDR2 YYDKDF (reference sequence). The ends lost 4 bases at V and 3 bases at J; junction bases unmatched: 6. CDR3 DNA sequence: TGTGCCACCAGCAAAGGACAGGGATCTACAGATACGCAGTATTTT. Translation gives CATSKGQGSTDTQYF.

The V and J genes are TRBV28 and TRBJ1-2, with 7 bases identical to TRBD1. The CDR3 length is 14 residues. Germline CDR1 and CDR2: MDHEN and SYDVKM. V lost 6 bases and J lost 8; bases outside the gene matches: 12. The CDR3 spells CASRTGVSLRGYTF. Here the CDR3 DNA reads TGTGCCAGCAGAACAGGGGTGAGCTTAAGGGGCTACACCTTC.

This clone occurred a few times. The rearrangement joins TRBV10-1 to TRBJ2-7, with 9 bases that match TRBD1. The V segment lost 3 bases and the J segment 2 bases; nucleotides outside the gene matches: 5. The CDR3 covers 15 residues. Germline V gene sequence: CDR1 WNHNN, CDR2 SYGVQD (reference sequence). The CDR3 protein is CASSDRTGEAYEQYF. The CDR3 DNA reads as TGCGCCAGCAGTGACAGGACAGGGGAGGCCTACGAGCAGTACTTC.

The chain employs TRBV9 and TRBJ2-3; TRBD2 agrees at 9 bases. The germline CDR1 and CDR2 sequences are SGDLS and YYNGEE. This CDR3 comprises 16 residues. V gave up 0 bases and J gave up 3 bases; unmatched junction bases: 5. This CDR3 is CASSVGASGTTDTQYF. CDR3 in DNA: TGTGCCAGCAGCGTAGGGGCTAGCGGGACAACAGATACGCAGTATTTT. Full variable domain (outside the CDR3, taken from reference TRBV9 and TRBJ2-3): DSGVTQTPKHLITATGQRVTLRCSPRSGDLSVYWYQQSLDQGLQFLIQYYNGEERAKGNILERFSAQQFPDLHSELNLSSLELGDSALYFCASSVGASGTTDTQYFGPGTRLTVL.

V gene TRBV10-3 combines with J gene TRBJ1-5, with 10 positions matching TRBD1. There are 16 residues in the CDR3. The germline V gene encodes CDR1 ENHRY and CDR2 SYGVKD. The V gene end was trimmed by 8 bases and the J gene end by 7 bases; junction bases not matched to a gene: 14. For the CDR3, the DNA is TGTGCCATCGGAGACCGGGACAGGGGAGGGGGACAGCCCCAGCATTTT. It specifies CAIGDRDRGGGQPQHF.

The chain has TRBV9 and TRBJ1-1, with 8 bases identical to TRBD1. The germline V gene has CDR1 SGDLS and CDR2 YYNGEE. The CDR3 is made up of 17 amino acids. Trimming removed 0 bases from V and 0 bases from J; junction bases left unmatched: 7. The chain's CDR3 is CASSVDPTGGVNTEAFF. The CDR3 bases are TGTGCCAGCAGCGTAGACCCAACAGGGGGTGTGAACACTGAAGCTTTCTTT.

The V call is TRBV28, the J call TRBJ1-2; TRBD1 matches 10 bases. V dropped 7 bases and J dropped 6; count of bases not matched to a gene: 11. Germline V gives CDR1 MDHEN, CDR2 SYDVKM. This CDR3 spans 15 amino acids. The CDR3: CASTFSGTGAHGYTF. The CDR3 nucleotides read TGTGCCAGCACCTTTTCCGGGACAGGGGCCCATGGCTACACCTTC.

The J gene is TRBJ1-2, the V gene TRBV6-5, with 7 bases that match TRBD1. The CDR3 sequence is 13 residues long. Per the germline V gene, CDR1 is MNHEY and CDR2 is SVGAGI. J was trimmed by 4 bases and V by 8 bases; bases with no gene match: 7. The CDR3 is CASSGQARYGYTF. The CDR3 bases are TGTGCCAGCTCAGGACAGGCGCGCTATGGCTACACCTTC.

The chain uses TRBV27 and TRBJ2-1; no clear D gene. With 2 bases removed from V and 5 bases from J, the gap between germline ends came to 7 bases. This CDR3 has 13 residues. Looked up from germline, CDR1 is MNHEY and CDR2 is SMNVEV (reference sequence). The CDR3: CASSLVYHNEQFF. Here the CDR3 DNA reads TGTGCCAGCAGTTTAGTTTATCACAATGAGCAGTTCTTC.

The J gene is TRBJ1-5, the V gene TRBV7-2; TRBD1 agrees at 9 bases. The ends lost 5 bases at V and 6 bases at J; junction bases unmatched: 8. The germline V gene has CDR1 SGHTA and CDR2 FQGNSA. The CDR3 loop spans 15 amino acids. Here the CDR3 DNA reads TGTGCCAGCAGCCCACAGGGGGCGGCTAGTCAGCCCCAGCATTTT. It translates to CASSPQGAASQPQHF.

CDR3 coding DNA: TGTGCCAGTAGTATTTCAGGACAGAGAACCTATGGCTACACCTTC. Encoded protein: CASSISGQRTYGYTF. This chain uses TRBV19 with TRBJ1-2, with D possibly TRBD1 on 6 matching bases. This CDR3 contains 15 residues. The germline V gene encodes CDR1 LNHDA and CDR2 SQIVND (reference sequence). V was trimmed by 3 bases and J by 4 bases, leaving 15 bases between them.

This chain connects TRBV27 to TRBJ2-3; D unresolved. Per germline, CDR1 MNHEY and CDR2 SMNVEV (reference sequence). The length of the CDR3 is 14 residues. With 3 bases removed from V and 0 bases from J, the gap between germline ends came to 7 bases. The CDR3 region is CASSFETSTDTQYF. The CDR3 region has the DNA TGTGCCAGCAGTTTTGAGACTAGCACAGATACGCAGTATTTT.

This rearrangement joins TRBV18 to TRBJ2-3; tentatively, D is TRBD1 (6 bases). The CDR3 loop spans 14 amino acids. V was cut by 3 bases and J by 2 bases, with 9 bases left in between. CDR1 is KGHSH and CDR2 is LQKENI in the germline V gene. The CDR3 region is CASSPTGDTDTQYF. The CDR3 nucleotides read TGTGCCAGCTCACCGACAGGCGACACAGATACGCAGTATTTT.

This clone was seen more than once but under ten times. The CDR3 DNA is TGTGCCAGCAGTTTAAGGCCAGCCCAGGGGGACACTGAAGCTTTCTTT. Translation gives CASSLRPAQGDTEAFF. The chain employs TRBV28 and TRBJ1-1, with 7 bases aligning to TRBD1. CDR3 length equals 16 residues. J lost 3 bases, V lost 2 bases, and 9 bases had no gene match. Germline CDR1 and CDR2: MDHEN and SYDVKM.

CDR3 bases: TGTGCCAGCAGCCTTATGACAGGGGGCGGTTCACCCCTCCACTTT. It yields the protein CASSLMTGGGSPLHF. J is TRBJ1-6 and V is TRBV11-2; TRBD1 matches at 10 bases. Germline values: CDR1 SGHAT, CDR2 FQNNGV. The CDR3 loop spans 15 amino acids. V shed 5 bases and J 9 bases; nucleotides not matched to a gene: 7.

This clone was seen a handful of times. The V call is TRBV9, the J call TRBJ2-7; the match to TRBD1 covers 9 bases. The CDR3 runs to 15 residues. After removal of 0 bases from V and 6 bases from J, the junction contained 7 bases not matched to a gene. The germline gives CDR1 SGDLS, CDR2 YYNGEE. The CDR3 DNA reads TGTGCCAGCAGCGTAGGAGGGACAGGGCTCTCCGAGCAGTACTTC. Translating gives CASSVGGTGLSEQYF. The whole variable domain, remainder taken from reference TRBV9 and TRBJ2-7, is DSGVTQTPKHLITATGQRVTLRCSPRSGDLSVYWYQQSLDQGLQFLIQYYNGEERAKGNILERFSAQQFPDLHSELNLSSLELGDSALYFCASSVGGTGLSEQYFGPGTRLTVT.

The chain joins TRBV19 to TRBJ2-7, with no clear D. The V end lost 6 bases, the J end lost 3 bases, and 15 bases lay between the germline ends. CDR1 is LNHDA and CDR2 is SQIVND in the germline V gene (reference sequence). This CDR3 contains 14 residues. The CDR3 loop reads CASSPGYGVYEQYF. The CDR3 DNA follows: TGTGCCAGTAGCCCCGGGTATGGTGTCTACGAGCAGTACTTC.

The CDR3 DNA reads TGTGCCGGCGGTAATCCCAACACTGAAGCTTTCTTT. Its protein is CAGGNPNTEAFF. The V call is TRBV30, the J call TRBJ1-1, with D uncertain. This CDR3 has 12 residues. V shed 8 bases and J shed 2 bases, with 12 bases lying between them. CDR1 and CDR2 (germline): GTSNPN, SVGIG (reference sequence).

This clone came up a few times. Different DNA sequences within this sample yield the same CDR3. The chain joins TRBV5-1 to TRBJ2-3, with a weak D call TRBD2 (5 bases). This CDR3 spans 13 amino acids. Per the germline V gene, CDR1 is SGHRS and CDR2 is YFSETQ. The ends were cut back, 4 bases at V and 2 bases at J, with 8 bases in the middle. In nucleotides, the CDR3 is TGCGCCAGCAGCCCGGGGTACACAGATACGCAGTATTTT. Translation: CASSPGYTDTQYF.